A selection of T cell receptor beta chains follows, all from one sample in a study of T cells in Graves' hyperthyroidism and ophthalmopathy. Each CDR3 protein is one row after TCRdb ran MiXCR on the multiplex PCR reads. Counted here are about 410,000 distinct CDR3 sequences, about 14% occurring once; the ten biggest clones make up 20%. Sequencing was carried out using blood. Receptors originate from a woman aged 25 to 39 with Graves' ophthalmopathy. The CDR3 runs from the conserved cysteine through the conserved F or W. The D gene is left open where the match is weak. Some rows mark clone size as missing; the rest say once, few, many or name a class of expanded clone.

V: TRBV15; J: TRBJ2-7; size: many; D: TRBD1; CDR3: CATSTRGDSLYEQYF; DNA: TGTGCCACCAGCACTAGAGGGGACAGTCTCTACGAGCAGTACTTC
V: TRBV5-6; J: TRBJ2-3; size: many; D: -; CDR3: CASSLVSLITDTQYF; DNA: TGTGCCAGCAGCTTGGTCAGTCTCATAACAGATACGCAGTATTTT
V: TRBV20-1; J: TRBJ2-7; size: many; D: TRBD2; CDR3: CSASELAGPNYEQYF; DNA: TGCAGTGCTAGCGAGTTAGCGGGGCCCAATTACGAGCAGTACTTC
V: TRBV5-1; J: TRBJ2-3; size: few; D: TRBD2; CDR3: CASSASSGGITSADTQYF; DNA: TGCGCCAGCAGCGCCTCTAGCGGGGGGATTACTAGCGCAGATACGCAGTATTTT
V: TRBV7-2; J: TRBJ2-3; size: many; D: TRBD2; CDR3: CASSRTSRTDTQYF; DNA: TGTGCCAGCAGCCGGACTAGTAGGACAGATACGCAGTATTTT
V: TRBV3-1; J: TRBJ1-1; size: once; D: -; CDR3: CAGSQERGSEAFF; DNA: TGTGCCGGCAGCCAAGAGAGGGGCTCTGAAGCTTTCTTT
V: TRBV19; J: TRBJ1-1; size: many; D: -; CDR3: CASSVRHMNTEAFF; DNA: TGTGCCAGTAGTGTGAGGCACATGAACACTGAAGCTTTCTTT
V: TRBV2; J: TRBJ2-4; size: few; D: -; CDR3: CASSEGKVGKNIQYF; DNA: TGTGCCAGCAGTGAAGGGAAGGTTGGCAAAAACATTCAGTACTTC
V: TRBV10-1; J: TRBJ2-7; size: -; D: -; CDR3: CASSDPGRQSYEQYF; DNA: TGCGCCAGCAGTGACCCGGGACGTCAGAGCTACGAGCAGTACTTC
V: TRBV28; J: TRBJ1-4; size: many; D: -; CDR3: CASSFPGTNEKLFF; DNA: TGTGCCAGCAGTTTTCCGGGAACTAATGAAAAACTGTTTTTT
V: TRBV6-1; J: TRBJ2-7; size: -; D: TRBD1; CDR3: CASKSPGQQYYEQYF; DNA: TGTGCCAGCAAGAGTCCGGGACAGCAATACTACGAGCAGTACTTC
V: TRBV7-3; J: TRBJ2-1; size: many; D: TRBD2; CDR3: CASSILAGDTYNEQFF; DNA: TGTGCCAGCAGCATACTAGCGGGGGACACCTACAATGAGCAGTTCTTC
V: TRBV11-3; J: TRBJ2-3; size: many; D: TRBD2; CDR3: CASSPSRLAGADTQYF; DNA: TGTGCCAGCAGCCCGAGCCGGCTAGCGGGGGCAGATACGCAGTATTTT
V: TRBV5-1; J: TRBJ1-2; size: many; D: TRBD1; CDR3: CASSPTGTVYGYTF; DNA: TGCGCCAGCAGCCCAACCGGGACAGTCTATGGCTACACCTTC
V: TRBV18; J: TRBJ1-5; size: many; D: -; CDR3: CASSPPVVTGNQPQHF; DNA: TGTGCCAGCTCACCACCGGTGGTAACAGGTAATCAGCCCCAGCATTTT
V: TRBV5-5; J: TRBJ1-5; size: -; D: -; CDR3: CASSLLPGNQPQHF; DNA: TGTGCCAGCAGCTTGCTCCCAGGTAATCAGCCCCAGCATTTT
V: TRBV20-1; J: TRBJ1-3; size: many; D: -; CDR3: CSASPSVGGGDTIYF; DNA: TGCAGTGCTAGCCCCAGCGTTGGGGGAGGGGACACCATATATTTT
V: TRBV2; J: TRBJ2-7; size: many; D: -; CDR3: CASTNRRGEQYF; DNA: TGTGCCAGCACCAACAGGAGGGGCGAGCAGTACTTC
V: TRBV15; J: TRBJ2-3; size: many; D: TRBD1; CDR3: CATAKTRDRLASGNTQYF; DNA: TGTGCCACCGCAAAGACCCGGGACAGACTGGCCTCCGGAAATACGCAGTATTTT
V: TRBV20-1; J: TRBJ1-2; size: -; D: TRBD1; CDR3: CSARDRDNYGCTF; DNA: TGCAGTGCTAGGGACAGGGATAACTATGGCTGCACCTTC
V: TRBV6-1; J: TRBJ1-6; size: few; D: TRBD1; CDR3: CASSGDSHNSPLHF; DNA: TGTGCCAGCAGTGGGGACAGCCATAATTCACCCCTCCACTTT
V: TRBV7-9; J: TRBJ2-5; size: -; D: -; CDR3: CASSLVQGIFSEETQYF; DNA: TGTGCCAGCAGCTTGGTGCAGGGGATTTTTTCTGAAGAGACCCAGTACTTC
V: TRBV18; J: TRBJ2-2; size: many; D: -; CDR3: CASSPRSQSNTGELFF; DNA: TGTGCCAGCTCACCAAGGAGCCAGTCGAACACCGGGGAGCTGTTTTTT
V: TRBV6-1; J: TRBJ1-1; size: many; D: -; CDR3: CASSEYALQNTEAFF; DNA: TGTGCCAGCAGTGAATATGCCCTCCAGAACACTGAAGCTTTCTTT
V: TRBV6-1; J: TRBJ2-2; size: few; D: TRBD1; CDR3: CASREPTGQGNTGELFF; DNA: TGTGCCAGCAGGGAGCCGACAGGACAGGGTAACACCGGGGAGCTGTTTTTT
V: TRBV11-2; J: TRBJ1-5; size: many; D: -; CDR3: CASSFPSDNQPQHF; DNA: TGTGCCAGCAGCTTCCCGTCCGACAATCAGCCCCAGCATTTT
V: TRBV20-1; J: TRBJ2-7; size: few; D: TRBD2; CDR3: CSANIGAGGFSSYEQYF; DNA: TGCAGTGCCAACATCGGAGCGGGGGGCTTCTCATCGTACGAGCAGTACTTC
V: TRBV6-1; J: TRBJ2-3; size: many; D: TRBD1; CDR3: CASSEGQGAPDTQYF; DNA: TGTGCCAGCAGTGAGGGGCAGGGGGCCCCAGATACGCAGTATTTT
V: TRBV30; J: TRBJ1-1; size: many; D: -; CDR3: CAWSNSLNTEAFF; DNA: TGTGCCTGGAGCAACAGTCTGAACACTGAAGCTTTCTTT
V: TRBV19; J: TRBJ2-2; size: few; D: -; CDR3: CASSEWDGELFF; DNA: TGTGCCAGTAGTGAATGGGACGGGGAGCTGTTTTTT
V: TRBV20-1; J: TRBJ2-1; size: many; D: TRBD2; CDR3: CSLAGGVTLFSYNEQFF; DNA: TGCAGTTTAGCGGGGGGGGTAACCCTTTTCTCCTACAATGAGCAGTTCTTC
V: TRBV6-1; J: TRBJ2-7; size: many; D: -; CDR3: CASVGTPTYEQYF; DNA: TGTGCCAGCGTAGGGACGCCGACCTACGAGCAGTACTTC